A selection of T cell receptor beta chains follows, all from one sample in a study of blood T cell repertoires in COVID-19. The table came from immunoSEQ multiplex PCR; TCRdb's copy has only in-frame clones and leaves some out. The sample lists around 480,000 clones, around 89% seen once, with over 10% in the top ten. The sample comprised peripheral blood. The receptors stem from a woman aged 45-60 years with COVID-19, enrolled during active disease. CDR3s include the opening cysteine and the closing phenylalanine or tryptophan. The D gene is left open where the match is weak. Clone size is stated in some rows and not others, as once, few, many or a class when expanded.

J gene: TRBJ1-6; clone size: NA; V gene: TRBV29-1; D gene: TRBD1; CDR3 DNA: TGCAGCGTTGGGTTAACAGGGGATAATTCACCCCTCCACTTT; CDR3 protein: CSVGLTGDNSPLHF
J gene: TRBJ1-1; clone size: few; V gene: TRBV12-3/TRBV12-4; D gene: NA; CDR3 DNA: TGTGCCAGCCAGAGCGCGAACACTGAAGCTTTCTTT; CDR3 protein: CASQSANTEAFF
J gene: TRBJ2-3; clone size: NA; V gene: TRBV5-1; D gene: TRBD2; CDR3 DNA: TGCGCCAGCAGCTTGGGGGGAGCGGGGAGTTTCACAGATACGCAGTATTTT; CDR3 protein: CASSLGGAGSFTDTQYF
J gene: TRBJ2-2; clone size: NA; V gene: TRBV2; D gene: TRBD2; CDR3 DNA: TGTGCCAGCAGTGTGCTAGCGGGGACGAACACCGGGGAGCTGTTTTTT; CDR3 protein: CASSVLAGTNTGELFF
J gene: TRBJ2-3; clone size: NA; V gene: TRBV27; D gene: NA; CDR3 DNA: TGTGCCAGCAGTCCCCGCGGAGGAGGGATCACAGATACGCAGTATTTT; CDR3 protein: CASSPRGGGITDTQYF
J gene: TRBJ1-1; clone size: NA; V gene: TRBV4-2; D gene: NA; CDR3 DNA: TGTGCCAGCAGCCGGGTATCCCCTAGCACTGAAGCTTTCTTT; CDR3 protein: CASSRVSPSTEAFF
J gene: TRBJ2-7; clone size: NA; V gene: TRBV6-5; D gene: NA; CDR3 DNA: TGTGCCAGCAGCAGGAGGGGCGACGAGCAGTACTTC; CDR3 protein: CASSRRGDEQYF
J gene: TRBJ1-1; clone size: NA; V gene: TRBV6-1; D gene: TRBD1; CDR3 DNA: TGTGCCAGCAGTGAAGCCCAGGGGGCGGATGCTTTCTTT; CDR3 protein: CASSEAQGADAFF
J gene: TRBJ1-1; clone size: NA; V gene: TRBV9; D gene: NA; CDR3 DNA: TGTGCCAGCAGCCCACAAGGGAGCTTAGGTGCTGAAGCTTTCTTT; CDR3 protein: CASSPQGSLGAEAFF
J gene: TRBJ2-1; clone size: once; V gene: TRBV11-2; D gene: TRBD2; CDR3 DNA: TGTGCCAGCCGCTCGTGGTCTACTAGCGGGGGGAGGAATGAGCAGTTCTTC; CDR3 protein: CASRSWSTSGGRNEQFF
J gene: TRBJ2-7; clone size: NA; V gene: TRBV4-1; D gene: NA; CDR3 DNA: TGCGCCAGCAGCCAAGATGAATGGGGCCTAGCCTACGAGCAGTACTTC; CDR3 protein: CASSQDEWGLAYEQYF
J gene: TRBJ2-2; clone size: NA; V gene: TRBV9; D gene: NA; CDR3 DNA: TGTGCCAGCAGCGTAGACAAGAACACCGGGGAGCTGTTTTTT; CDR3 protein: CASSVDKNTGELFF
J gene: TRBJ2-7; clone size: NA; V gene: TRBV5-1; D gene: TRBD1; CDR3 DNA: TGCGCCAGCAGCTTGTCGCCGGGACAGGGGTACGAGCAGTACTTC; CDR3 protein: CASSLSPGQGYEQYF
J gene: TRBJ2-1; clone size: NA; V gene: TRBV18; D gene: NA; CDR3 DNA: TGTGCCAGCTCACCACCGATCGGGGTCTCCTACAATGAGCAGTTCTTC; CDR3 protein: CASSPPIGVSYNEQFF
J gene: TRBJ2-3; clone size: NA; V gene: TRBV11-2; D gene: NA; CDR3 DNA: TGTGCCAGCAACCAACTAGCCCTTGCGGCAGATACGCAGTATTTT; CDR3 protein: CASNQLALAADTQYF
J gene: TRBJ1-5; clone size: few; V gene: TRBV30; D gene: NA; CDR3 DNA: TGTGCCTGGAGTGCAGGGCCTACGAATCAGCCCCAGCATTTT; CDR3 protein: CAWSAGPTNQPQHF
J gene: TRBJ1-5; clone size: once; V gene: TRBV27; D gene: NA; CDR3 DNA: TGTGCCAGCAGTTCTATGGTCCATCAGCCCCAGCATTTT; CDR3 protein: CASSSMVHQPQHF
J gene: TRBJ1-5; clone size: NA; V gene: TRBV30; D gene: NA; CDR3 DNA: TGTGCCTGGAGTGCCTCAGGGGACCAGCCCCAGCATTTT; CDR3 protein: CAWSASGDQPQHF
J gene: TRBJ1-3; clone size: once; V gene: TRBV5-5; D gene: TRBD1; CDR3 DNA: TGTGCCAGCAGCTTGCTGACAGGGGGCGCGAATAGTGGAAACACCATATATTTT; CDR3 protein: CASSLLTGGANSGNTIYF